The text below deals with one TCR beta chain. Antigen unknown. In the naive CD8 group, cells lacked CD45RO and were positively selected for CCR7, so terminally differentiated effector memory CD45RA+ cells were left out. This sample was included in a study of shared clonotypes between healthy human individuals. Study at large: Plates per donor: three CD4 naive, three CD4 memory, two CD8 naive, one CD8 memory. Notes on the study in general: Among several donors, roughly 5.5% of naive CD4 clonotypes were found in common.

V lost 3 bases and J lost 8, with 16 bases in between. Germline loops: CDR1 ENHRY, CDR2 SYGVKD. The CDR3 covers 14 residues. Per the original methods: As immunoSEQ supplied junction-only sequences (without quality scores), filtering differed. The table came from immunoSEQ multiplex PCR; TCRdb's copy has only in-frame clones and leaves some out. V, J and clone size were drawn from that table, and D and trimming were deduced from the DNA. The sample has some 2.1 million clones; roughly 93% are singletons. The sample comprised naive CD8+ T cells from PBMCs. V is TRBV10-3 and J is TRBJ1-2; D perhaps matches TRBD1 (6 bases). This TCR came from a man aged 18 to 30 in good health. Some clones in this sample may be carry-over from other donors' samples. For the CDR3, the DNA is TGTGCCATCAGTGACGGACAGCTTCTGGGAGGCTACACCTTC. Its protein is CAISDGQLLGGYTF.